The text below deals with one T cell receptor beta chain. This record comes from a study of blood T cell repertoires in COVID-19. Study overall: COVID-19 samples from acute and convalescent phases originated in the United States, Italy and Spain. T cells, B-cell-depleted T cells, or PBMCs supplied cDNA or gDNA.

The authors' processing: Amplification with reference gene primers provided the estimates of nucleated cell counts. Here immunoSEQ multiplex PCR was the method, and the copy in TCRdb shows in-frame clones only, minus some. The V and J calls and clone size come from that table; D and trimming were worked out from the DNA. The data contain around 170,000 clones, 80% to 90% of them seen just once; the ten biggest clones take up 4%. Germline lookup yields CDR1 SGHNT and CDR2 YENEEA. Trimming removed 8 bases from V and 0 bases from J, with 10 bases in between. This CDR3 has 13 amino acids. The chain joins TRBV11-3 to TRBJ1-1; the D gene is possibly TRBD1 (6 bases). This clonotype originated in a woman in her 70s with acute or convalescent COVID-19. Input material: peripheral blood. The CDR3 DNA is TGTGCCAGCTCTCAGGGGCTGAACACTGAAGCTTTCTTT. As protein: CASSQGLNTEAFF.